This T cell receptor beta chain is drawn from a study of T cell responses to AZD1222 COVID-19 vaccine. Across the study: Analysis merged second doses at about 4 or about 12 weeks. Findings of the study overall: The CD4 TCRs associated with vaccination extended across spike and predominated at 160-218 and 743-854.

TCRdb's copy holds only in-frame clones and misses some; the assay was immunoSEQ multiplex PCR. The sample lists 75,000 to 100,000 clones; around 94% were seen once. The count of this clone is one. The target antigen is unknown. Trimming at V came to 6 bases and at J to 3 bases, leaving 7 bases not matched to a gene. In germline, CDR1 is MNHEY, CDR2 SVGAGI. The length of the CDR3 is 14 residues. This rearrangement joins TRBV6-5 to TRBJ1-2, with 7 bases matching TRBD1. This TCR was recovered from an adult in good health. The specimen was peripheral blood, collected on day 0 of AZD1222 vaccination. This chain's CDR3 is CASRLGGSDYGYTF. The CDR3 nucleotides read TGTGCCAGCAGACTAGGGGGCTCGGACTATGGCTACACCTTC.